This TCR beta chain was documented in a study of memory CD4+ T cells and cytomegalovirus serostatus (dated by TCRdb to between 2018 and 2021). Looking at the study overall: The approximately 35 healthy Belgian adults in the cohort included 9 who were CMV seropositive and roughly 24 who were CMV seronegative. To replicate a published TCR-based CMV serostatus classifier, the researchers sequenced the CD4+ memory TCRbeta repertoires of a Belgian cohort whose cytomegalovirus serostatus was known.

The Quick-DNA Microprep Kit was used to extract genomic DNA from the sorted cells. TCRbeta DNA was amplified with the immunoSEQ hsTCRbeta kit following the manufacturer's protocol. An Illumina MiSeq instrument was used to sequence the TCRbeta libraries. The published analysis was carried out like this. Removing out-of-frame sequences left 2,204,828 distinct TCRbeta sequences, an average of around 67,000 per individual. Two values were used to score each individual: the count of 164 previously reported CMV-associated TCRbeta sequences and the total count of productive distinct TCRbeta sequences. A beta-binomial model was reimplemented in Python, and scikit-learn random forests with default parameters were trained on data from the US cohort. Classifier performance on the Belgian cohort was summarized as median AUC with percentile confidence intervals calculated over 10,000 bootstrap iterations. TCRdb carries this immuneACCESS record with in-frame sequences only. Its versions omit some clonotypes, under half of them owing to an unresolved V gene in the studies checked, with the rest unexplained. That table supplies the V and J calls and clone size; D and trimming were determined from the DNA. The sample table holds 52,000 or so clones, of which around 78% were seen once. About 1.5% of the sample comes from the top ten.

Broad study findings and their caveats: Among the 150 or so previously reported CMV-associated TCRbeta sequences, 67 showed up in the CD4+ memory repertoires, with each one found in between one and five individuals. The results were interpreted as suggesting that the CMV-associated TCR signature is mostly present in the CD4+ memory repertoire. On the Belgian cohort, the classifier based on the original framework reached a median bootstrapped AUC of about 0.95, with a 95% CI of 0.76-1.00. Only CD4+CD45RO+ memory cells were sequenced, in contrast to the original study, which included naive and memory CD4+ and CD8+ populations. For predicting CMV serostatus, the median bootstrapped AUC was roughly 0.95 using the original framework and 0.91 using a US-trained random forest.

Single viable CD3+CD4+CD8-CD45RO+ cells were sorted as memory CD4+ T cells on a FACSAria II. CMV serostatus was assessed using a Roche Elecsys assay, by which serum IgG against CMV pp150, pp28, p38 and p52 was detected. After thawing, total CD4+ T cells were enriched by positive selection with CD4 magnetic microbeads. Samples originated from another study that specifically interrogated the CD4+ T cell memory repertoire. Following standard operating procedures, peripheral blood mononuclear cells were isolated and cryopreserved, while serum was kept at -80 degrees C. The staining relied on CD3-PerCP (BW264/56), CD4-APC (RPA-T4), CD45RO-PE (UCHT1) and CD8-Pacific Orange (3B5) antibodies, and Sytox blue was used to exclude non-viable cells. About this clone: No cognate antigen has been identified for it. Base qualities are missing; no much larger clone stands one base away.

The germline V gene gives CDR1 as SGHNT and CDR2 as YENEEA. The junction carries 13 bases between V and J, which are trimmed by 5 bases and 3 bases respectively. Including cysteine and phenylalanine, the CDR3 has 14 amino acids. CDR3 DNA is the only sequence kept; it has 42 bases, read in frame from the first base. The TCR was taken from an adult in good health and CMV-seronegative. This chain is built from TRBV11-3 and TRBJ1-1; the D gene is possibly TRBD1, with 6 bases matching. The sample comprised memory CD4+ T cells from blood. The CDR3 in this case is CASSIQGIDTEAFF. The base sequence is TGTGCCAGCAGCATACAGGGAATCGACACTGAAGCTTTCTTT.